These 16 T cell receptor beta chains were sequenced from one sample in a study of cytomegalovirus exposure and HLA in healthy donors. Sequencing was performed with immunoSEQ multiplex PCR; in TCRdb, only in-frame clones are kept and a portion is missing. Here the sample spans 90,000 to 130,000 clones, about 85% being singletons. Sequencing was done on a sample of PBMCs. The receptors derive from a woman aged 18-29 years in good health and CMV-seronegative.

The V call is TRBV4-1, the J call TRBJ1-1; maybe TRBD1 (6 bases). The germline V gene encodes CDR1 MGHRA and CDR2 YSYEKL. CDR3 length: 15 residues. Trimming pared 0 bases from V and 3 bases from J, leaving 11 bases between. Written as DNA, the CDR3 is TGCGCCAGCAGCCAAGAGTATGAGGGGGACACTGAAGCTTTCTTT. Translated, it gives CASSQEYEGDTEAFF.

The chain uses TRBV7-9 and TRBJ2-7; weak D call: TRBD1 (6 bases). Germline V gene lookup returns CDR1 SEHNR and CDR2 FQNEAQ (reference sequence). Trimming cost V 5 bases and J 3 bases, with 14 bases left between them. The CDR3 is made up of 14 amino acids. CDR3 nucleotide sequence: TGTGCCAGCAGCGAGTCGGGACAAAGCTACGAGCAGTACTTC. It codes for CASSESGQSYEQYF. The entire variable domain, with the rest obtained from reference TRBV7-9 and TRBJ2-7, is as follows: DTGVSQNPRHKITKRGQNVTFRCDPISEHNRLYWYRQTLGQGPEFLTYFQNEAQLEKSRLLSDRFSAERPKGSFSTLEIQRTEQGDSAMYLCASSESGQSYEQYFGPGTRLTVT.

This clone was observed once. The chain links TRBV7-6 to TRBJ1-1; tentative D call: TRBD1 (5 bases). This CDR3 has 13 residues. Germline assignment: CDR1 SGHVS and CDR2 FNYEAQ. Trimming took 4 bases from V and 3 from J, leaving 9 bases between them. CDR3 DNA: TGTGCCAGCAGCTCGGGGGGGGACACTGAAGCTTTCTTT. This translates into CASSSGGDTEAFF.

CDR3 residues: CASSENAGGGSPLHF. The CDR3 DNA reads as TGTGCCAGCAGTGAAAACGCAGGGGGCGGATCACCCCTCCACTTT. The rearrangement joins TRBV6-1 to TRBJ1-6, with 8 bases lining up with TRBD1. Trimming cost V 2 bases and J 10 bases; bases outside gene matches: 7. The CDR3 extends over 15 amino acids. The germline CDR1 and CDR2 sequences are MNHNS and SASEGT.

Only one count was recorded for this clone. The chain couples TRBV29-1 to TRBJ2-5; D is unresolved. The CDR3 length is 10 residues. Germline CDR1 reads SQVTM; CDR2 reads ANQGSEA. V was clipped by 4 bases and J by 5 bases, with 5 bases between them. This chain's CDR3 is CSVGRETQYF. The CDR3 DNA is TGCAGCGTTGGCCGGGAGACCCAGTACTTC.

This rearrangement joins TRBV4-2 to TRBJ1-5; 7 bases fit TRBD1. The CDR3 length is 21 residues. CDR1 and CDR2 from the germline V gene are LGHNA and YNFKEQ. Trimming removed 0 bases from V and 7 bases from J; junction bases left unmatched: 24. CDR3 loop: CASSQDYESGGRLVEHQPQHF. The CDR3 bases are TGTGCCAGCAGCCAAGATTACGAGTCAGGGGGGAGGCTCGTGGAGCACCAGCCCCAGCATTTT.

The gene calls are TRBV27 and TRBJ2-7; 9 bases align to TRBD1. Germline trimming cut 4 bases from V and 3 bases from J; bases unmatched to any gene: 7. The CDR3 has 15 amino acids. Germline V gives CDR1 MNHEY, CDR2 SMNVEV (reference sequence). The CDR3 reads CASSSGQGRVYEQYF. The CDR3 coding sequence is TGTGCCAGCAGTTCCGGACAGGGGAGAGTCTACGAGCAGTACTTC.

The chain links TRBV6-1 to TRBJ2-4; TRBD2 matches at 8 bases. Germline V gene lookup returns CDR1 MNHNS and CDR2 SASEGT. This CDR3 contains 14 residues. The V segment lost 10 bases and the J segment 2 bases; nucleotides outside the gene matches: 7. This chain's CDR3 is CATTGGGSKNIQYF. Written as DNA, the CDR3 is TGTGCCACTACCGGGGGGGGGTCCAAAAACATTCAGTACTTC.

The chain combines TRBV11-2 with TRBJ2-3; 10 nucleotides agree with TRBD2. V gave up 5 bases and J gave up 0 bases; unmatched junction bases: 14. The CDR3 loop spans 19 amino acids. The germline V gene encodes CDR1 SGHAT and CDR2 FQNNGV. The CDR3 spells CASSPLGLLAGTSTDTQYF. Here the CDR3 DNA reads TGTGCCAGCAGCCCATTAGGGTTACTAGCGGGGACTAGCACAGATACGCAGTATTTT. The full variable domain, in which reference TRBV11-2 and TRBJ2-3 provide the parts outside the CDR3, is EAGVAQSPRYKIIEKRQSVAFWCNPISGHATLYWYQQILGQGPKLLIQFQNNGVVDDSQLPKDRFSAERLKGVDSTLKIQPAKLEDSAVYLCASSPLGLLAGTSTDTQYFGPGTRLTVL.

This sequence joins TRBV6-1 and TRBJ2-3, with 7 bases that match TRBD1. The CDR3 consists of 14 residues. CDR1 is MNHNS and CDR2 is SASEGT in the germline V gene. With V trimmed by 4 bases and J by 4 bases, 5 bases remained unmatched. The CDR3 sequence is CASSAGTGADTQYF. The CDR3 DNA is TGTGCCAGCAGTGCCGGAACAGGGGCAGATACGCAGTATTTT.

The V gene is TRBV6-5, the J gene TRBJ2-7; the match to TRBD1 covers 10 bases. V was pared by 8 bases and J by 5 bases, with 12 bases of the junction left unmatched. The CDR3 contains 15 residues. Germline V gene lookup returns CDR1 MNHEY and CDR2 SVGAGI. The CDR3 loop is CASGFQGQGSHEQYF. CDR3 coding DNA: TGTGCCAGCGGGTTTCAGGGACAGGGGTCCCACGAGCAGTACTTC.

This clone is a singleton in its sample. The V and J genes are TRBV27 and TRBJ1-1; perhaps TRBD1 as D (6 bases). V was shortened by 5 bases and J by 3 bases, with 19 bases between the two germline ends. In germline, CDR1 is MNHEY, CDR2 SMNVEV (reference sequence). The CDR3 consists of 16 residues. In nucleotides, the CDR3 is TGTGCCAGCAGTCCACTTCCGGAGAGGGGGTACACTGAAGCTTTCTTT. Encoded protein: CASSPLPERGYTEAFF.

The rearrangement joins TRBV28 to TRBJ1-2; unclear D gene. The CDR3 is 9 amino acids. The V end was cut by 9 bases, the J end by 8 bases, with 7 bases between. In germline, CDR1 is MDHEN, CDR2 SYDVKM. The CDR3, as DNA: TGTGCCAGGGTGGCCGGCTACACCTTC. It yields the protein CARVAGYTF.

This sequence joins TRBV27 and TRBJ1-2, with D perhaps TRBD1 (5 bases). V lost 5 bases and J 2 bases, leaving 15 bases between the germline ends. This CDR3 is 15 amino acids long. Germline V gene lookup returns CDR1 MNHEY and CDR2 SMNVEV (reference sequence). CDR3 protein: CASSLNRNSNYGYTF. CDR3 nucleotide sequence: TGTGCCAGCAGTCTAAACAGGAATTCAAACTATGGCTACACCTTC.

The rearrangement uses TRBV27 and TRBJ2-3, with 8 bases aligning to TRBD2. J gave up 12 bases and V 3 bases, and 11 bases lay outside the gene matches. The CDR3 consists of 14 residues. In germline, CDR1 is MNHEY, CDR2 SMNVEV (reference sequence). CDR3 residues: CASSLRLASGGQYF. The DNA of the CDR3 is TGTGCCAGCAGTTTGCGGTTAGCGAGCGGGGGACAGTATTTT.

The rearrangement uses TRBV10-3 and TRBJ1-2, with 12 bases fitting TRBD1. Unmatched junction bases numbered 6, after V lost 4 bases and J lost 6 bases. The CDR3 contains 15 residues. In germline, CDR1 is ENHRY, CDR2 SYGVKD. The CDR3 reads CAISAPGQGAHGYTF. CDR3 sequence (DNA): TGTGCCATCAGTGCCCCGGGACAGGGGGCCCATGGCTACACCTTC.